This TCR beta chain was sequenced during a study of cytomegalovirus exposure and HLA in healthy donors. Germline V gene data show CDR1 as MRHNA and CDR2 as SNTAGT. Trimming removed 0 bases from V and 6 bases from J; junction bases left unmatched: 7. The CDR3 consists of 15 residues. This clone was picked up one time. What it binds is unknown. 60 Vbeta and 13 Jbeta primers were used in PCR. Measured with immunoSEQ multiplex PCR; TCRdb has only the in-frame clones, and not every one. The table includes over 75,000 clones, around 80% detected once. Participants comprised healthy donors of bone marrow. There were likely unrecorded immune exposures, though donors were nominally healthy when sampled. Study conclusions and caveats: In an earlier analysis, in approximately 630 donors, most V segments appeared productive either ~90% or ~30% of the time.

This sequence joins TRBV6-4 and TRBJ1-2, with TRBD1 matching 7 bases. This receptor was taken from a male donor in good health and CMV-seropositive. The sequenced sample was PBMCs. Here the CDR3 DNA reads TGTGCCAGCAGTGACTCCGGGACAGCGAGGGATGGCTACACCTTC. Translated: CASSDSGTARDGYTF.